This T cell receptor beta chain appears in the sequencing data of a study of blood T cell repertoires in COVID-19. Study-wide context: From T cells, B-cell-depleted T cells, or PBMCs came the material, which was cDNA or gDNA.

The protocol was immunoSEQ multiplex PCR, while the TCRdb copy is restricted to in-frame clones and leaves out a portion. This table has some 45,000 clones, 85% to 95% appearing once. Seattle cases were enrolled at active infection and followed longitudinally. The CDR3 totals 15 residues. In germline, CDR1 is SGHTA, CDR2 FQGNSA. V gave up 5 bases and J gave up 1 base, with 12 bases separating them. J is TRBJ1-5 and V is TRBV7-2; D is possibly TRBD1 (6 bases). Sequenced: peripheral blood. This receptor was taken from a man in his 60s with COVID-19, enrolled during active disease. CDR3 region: CASSTQGLSNQPQHF. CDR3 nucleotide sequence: TGTGCCAGCAGCACACAGGGTTTAAGCAATCAGCCCCAGCATTTT. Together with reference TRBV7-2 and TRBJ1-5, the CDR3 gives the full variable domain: GAGVSQSPSNKVTEKGKDVELRCDPISGHTALYWYRQSLGQGLEFLIYFQGNSAPDKSGLPSDRFSAERTGGSVSTLTIQRTQQEDSAVYLCASSTQGLSNQPQHFGDGTRLSIL.